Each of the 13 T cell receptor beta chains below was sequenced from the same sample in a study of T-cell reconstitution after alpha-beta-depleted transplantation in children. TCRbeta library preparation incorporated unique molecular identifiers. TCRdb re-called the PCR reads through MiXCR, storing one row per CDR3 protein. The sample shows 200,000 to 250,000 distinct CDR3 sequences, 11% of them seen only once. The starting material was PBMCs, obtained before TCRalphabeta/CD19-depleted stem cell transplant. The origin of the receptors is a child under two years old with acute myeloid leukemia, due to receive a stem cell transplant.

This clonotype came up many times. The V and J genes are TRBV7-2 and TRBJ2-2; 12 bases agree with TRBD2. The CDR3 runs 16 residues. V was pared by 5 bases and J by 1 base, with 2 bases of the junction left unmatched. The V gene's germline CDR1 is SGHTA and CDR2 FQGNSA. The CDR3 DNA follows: TGTGCCAGCAGCAAGACTAGCGGGGGGAACACCGGGGAGCTGTTTTTT. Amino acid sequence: CASSKTSGGNTGELFF. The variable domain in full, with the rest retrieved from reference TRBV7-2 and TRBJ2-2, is GAGVSQSPSNKVTEKGKDVELRCDPISGHTALYWYRQSLGQGLEFLIYFQGNSAPDKSGLPSDRFSAERTGGSVSTLTIQRTQQEDSAVYLCASSKTSGGNTGELFFGEGSRLTVL.

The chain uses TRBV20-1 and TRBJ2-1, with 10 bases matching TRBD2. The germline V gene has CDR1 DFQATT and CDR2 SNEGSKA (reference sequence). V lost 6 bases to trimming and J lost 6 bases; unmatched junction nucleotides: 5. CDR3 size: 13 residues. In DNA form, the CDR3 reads TGCAGTGCCCCGGGACTAGCGAGCAATGAGCAGTTCTTC. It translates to CSAPGLASNEQFF.

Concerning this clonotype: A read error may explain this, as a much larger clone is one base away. Here the CDR3 reads CASSYTGTRLYEQYF. The CDR3 nucleotides are TGTGCCAGCAGTTACACCGGGACTCGACTCTACGAGCAGTACTTC. V and J are TRBV6-5 and TRBJ2-7, with a weak D call TRBD2 (6 bases). The V gene lost 2 bases and the J gene lost 3 bases, with 14 bases spanning the gap. Germline lookup yields CDR1 MNHEY and CDR2 SVGAGI. The length of the CDR3 is 15 residues.

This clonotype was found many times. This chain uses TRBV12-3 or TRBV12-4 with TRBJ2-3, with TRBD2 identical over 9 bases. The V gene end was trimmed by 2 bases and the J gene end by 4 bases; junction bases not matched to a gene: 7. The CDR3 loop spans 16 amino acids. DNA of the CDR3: TGTGCCAGCAGTTTATCGGGGGGGACTAGCTCAGATACGCAGTATTTT. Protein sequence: CASSLSGGTSSDTQYF.

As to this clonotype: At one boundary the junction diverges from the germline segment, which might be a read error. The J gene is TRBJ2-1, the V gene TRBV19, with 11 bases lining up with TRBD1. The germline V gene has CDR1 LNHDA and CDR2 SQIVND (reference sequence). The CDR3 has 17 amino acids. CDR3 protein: CASTHWGTGGSYNGQFF. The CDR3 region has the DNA TGTGCCAGTACCCATTGGGGGACAGGGGGGTCCTACAATGGGCAGTTCTTC.

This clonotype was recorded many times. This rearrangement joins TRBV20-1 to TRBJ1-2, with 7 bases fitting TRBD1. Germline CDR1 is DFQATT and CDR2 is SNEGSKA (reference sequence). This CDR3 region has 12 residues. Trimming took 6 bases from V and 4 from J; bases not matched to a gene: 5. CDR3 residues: CSAPGQSYGYTF. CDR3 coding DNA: TGCAGTGCACCGGGACAGAGCTATGGCTACACCTTC.

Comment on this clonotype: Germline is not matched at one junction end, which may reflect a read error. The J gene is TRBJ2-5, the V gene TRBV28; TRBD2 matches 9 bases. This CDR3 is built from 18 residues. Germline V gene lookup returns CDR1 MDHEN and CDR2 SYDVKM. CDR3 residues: CASCTSGASGVLQETQYF. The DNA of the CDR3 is TGTGCCAGCTGCACGTCGGGAGCTAGCGGGGTACTCCAAGAGACCCAGTACTTT.

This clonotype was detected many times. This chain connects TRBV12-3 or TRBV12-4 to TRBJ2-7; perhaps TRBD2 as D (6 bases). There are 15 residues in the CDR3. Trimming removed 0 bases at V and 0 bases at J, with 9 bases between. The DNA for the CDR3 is TGTGCCAGCAGTTTAGCCCAGGGAGGCTCCTACGAGCAGTACTTC. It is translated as CASSLAQGGSYEQYF.

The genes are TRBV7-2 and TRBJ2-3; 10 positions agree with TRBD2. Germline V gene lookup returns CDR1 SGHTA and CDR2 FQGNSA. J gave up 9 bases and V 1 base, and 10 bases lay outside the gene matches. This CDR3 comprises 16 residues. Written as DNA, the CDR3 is TGTGCCAGCAGCTTAGTCGGGGGGACTAGCGCGGCAACGCAGTATTTT. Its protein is CASSLVGGTSAATQYF.

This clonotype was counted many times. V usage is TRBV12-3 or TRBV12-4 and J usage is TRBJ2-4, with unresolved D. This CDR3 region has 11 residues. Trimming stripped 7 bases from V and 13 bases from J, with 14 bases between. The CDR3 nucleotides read TGTGCCAGCACCCGAGGAGAGAGGCAGTACTTC. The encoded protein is CASTRGERQYF.

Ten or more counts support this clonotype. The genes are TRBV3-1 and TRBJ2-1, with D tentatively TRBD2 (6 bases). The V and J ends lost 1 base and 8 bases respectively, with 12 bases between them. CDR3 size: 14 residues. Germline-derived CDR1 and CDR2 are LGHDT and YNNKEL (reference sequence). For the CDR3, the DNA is TGTGCCAGCAGCCAAGGAGGACTATGGCATGAGCAGTTCTTC. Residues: CASSQGGLWHEQFF.

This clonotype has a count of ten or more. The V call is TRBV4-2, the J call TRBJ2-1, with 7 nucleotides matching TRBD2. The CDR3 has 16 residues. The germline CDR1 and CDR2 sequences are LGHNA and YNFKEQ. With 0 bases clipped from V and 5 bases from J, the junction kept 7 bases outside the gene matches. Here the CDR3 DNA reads TGTGCCAGCAGCCAAGAGGGGAGGGGCGTGAACAATGAGCAGTTCTTC. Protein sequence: CASSQEGRGVNNEQFF.

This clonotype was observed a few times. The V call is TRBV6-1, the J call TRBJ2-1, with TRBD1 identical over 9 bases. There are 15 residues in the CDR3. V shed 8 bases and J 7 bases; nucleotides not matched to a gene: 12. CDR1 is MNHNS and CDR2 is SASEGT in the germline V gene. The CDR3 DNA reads TGTGCCAGCGCGAATTCGGGGACAGGGAGTAATGAGCAGTTCTTC. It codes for CASANSGTGSNEQFF.